Listed below are T cell receptor beta chains from one sample, sequenced in a study of control samples from healthy donors and cancer patients. TCRdb's table, derived via immunoSEQ multiplex PCR, lists solely in-frame clones and lacks some. Of roughly 120,000 clones in the sample, more than 85% were seen once. Sequenced sample: blood. The source of these receptors is a woman aged 45-59 years in good health. Both conserved end residues are trimmed from each CDR3.

ATSDLSGGYGQETQY,TRBJ2-5,TRBV24-1
ASSYSLQGPTF,TRBJ1-1,TRBV6-2/TRBV6-3
AWLDLAGDNEQF,TRBJ2-1,TRBV30
ASTVLGASGYNEQF,TRBJ2-1,TRBV28
ASSLARGGGYT,TRBJ1-2,TRBV5-5
ASSEWGQETQY,TRBJ2-5,TRBV25-1
ASSRTGGDYT,TRBJ1-2,TRBV6-5
ASSPFDQPQH,TRBJ1-5,TRBV6-6
ASSYRGSARVAGELF,TRBJ2-2,TRBV27
SASRDKAF,TRBJ1-1,TRBV20-1
ASSGAGTGGYGYT,TRBJ1-2,TRBV3-1/TRBV3-2
ASSQDRGMVETQY,TRBJ2-5,TRBV3-1/TRBV3-2
ASSQEKPRKNYGYT,TRBJ1-2,TRBV4-3
ASSGDRGETQY,TRBJ2-5,TRBV19
ASSVISGAGLYEQY,TRBJ2-7,TRBV9
ASSLGLAEQETQY,TRBJ2-5,TRBV7-3
ASSQDLGQSNTGELF,TRBJ2-2,TRBV3-1/TRBV3-2
ASSPIGGDMNTEAF,TRBJ1-1,TRBV5-1
ASSSPHGSEQY,TRBJ2-7,TRBV18
ASSPAAAREKLF,TRBJ1-4,TRBV7-9
ASSEYGGLANTEAF,TRBJ1-1,TRBV25-1
ASSRNGLWNTDTQY,TRBJ2-3,TRBV19
ASGHLSGNTIY,TRBJ1-3,TRBV12-3/TRBV12-4
ASSPGEETQY,TRBJ2-5,TRBV12-3/TRBV12-4
ASSYSRTGADTQY,TRBJ2-3,TRBV7-2
ASSSRGGSGEQF,TRBJ2-1,TRBV11-3